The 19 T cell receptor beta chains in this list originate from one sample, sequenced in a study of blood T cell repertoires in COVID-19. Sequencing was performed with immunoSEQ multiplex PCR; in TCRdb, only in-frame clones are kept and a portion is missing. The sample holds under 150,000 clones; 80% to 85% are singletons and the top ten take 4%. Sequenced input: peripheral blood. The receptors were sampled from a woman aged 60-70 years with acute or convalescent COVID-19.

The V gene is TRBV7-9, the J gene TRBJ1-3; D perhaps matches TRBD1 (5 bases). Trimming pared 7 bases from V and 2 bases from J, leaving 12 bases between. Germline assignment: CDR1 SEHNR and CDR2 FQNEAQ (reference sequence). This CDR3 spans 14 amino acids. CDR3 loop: CASNAAGPGNTIYF. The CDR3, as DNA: TGTGCCAGCAATGCAGCAGGGCCTGGAAACACCATATATTTT. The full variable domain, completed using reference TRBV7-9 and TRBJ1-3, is DTGVSQNPRHKITKRGQNVTFRCDPISEHNRLYWYRQTLGQGPEFLTYFQNEAQLEKSRLLSDRFSAERPKGSFSTLEIQRTEQGDSAMYLCASNAAGPGNTIYFGEGSWLTVV.

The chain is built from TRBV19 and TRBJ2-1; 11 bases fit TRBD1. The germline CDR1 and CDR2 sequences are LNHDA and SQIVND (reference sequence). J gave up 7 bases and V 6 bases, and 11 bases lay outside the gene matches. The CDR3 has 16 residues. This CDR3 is CASSLGGQGVGNEQFF. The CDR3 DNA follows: TGTGCCAGTAGCCTTGGGGGACAGGGGGTCGGGAATGAGCAGTTCTTC.

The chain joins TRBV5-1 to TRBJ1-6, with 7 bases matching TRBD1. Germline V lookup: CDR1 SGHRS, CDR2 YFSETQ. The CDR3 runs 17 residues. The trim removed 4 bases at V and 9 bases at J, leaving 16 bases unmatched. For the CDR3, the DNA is TGCGCCAGCAGCCTTGGACCCGGGGACAGCGATTTTTCACCCCTCCACTTT. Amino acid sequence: CASSLGPGDSDFSPLHF. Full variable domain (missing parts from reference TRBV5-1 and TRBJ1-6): KAGVTQTPRYLIKTRGQQVTLSCSPISGHRSVSWYQQTPGQGLQFLFEYFSETQRNKGNFPGRFSGRQFSNSRSEMNVSTLELGDSALYLCASSLGPGDSDFSPLHFGNGTRLTVT.

In nucleotides, the CDR3 is TGTGCCAGCAGTGATCTGCGGGAGGGCGACGAGCAGTACTTC. Protein sequence: CASSDLREGDEQYF. The J gene is TRBJ2-7, the V gene TRBV2; TRBD2 agrees at 9 bases. The CDR3 is 14 residues long. Germline V gene lookup returns CDR1 SNHLY and CDR2 FYNNEI. V lost 3 bases, J lost 5 bases, and 5 bases stayed unmatched.

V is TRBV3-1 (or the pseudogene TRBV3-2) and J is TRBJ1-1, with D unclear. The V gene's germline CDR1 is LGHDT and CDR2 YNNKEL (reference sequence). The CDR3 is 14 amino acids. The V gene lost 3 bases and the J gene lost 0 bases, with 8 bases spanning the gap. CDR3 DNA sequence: TGTGCCAGCAGCCAGGCACAGATGAACACTGAAGCTTTCTTT. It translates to CASSQAQMNTEAFF.

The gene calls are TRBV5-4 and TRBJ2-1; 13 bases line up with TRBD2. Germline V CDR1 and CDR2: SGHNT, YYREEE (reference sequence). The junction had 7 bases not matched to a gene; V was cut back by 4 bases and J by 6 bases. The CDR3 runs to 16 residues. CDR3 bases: TGTGCCAGCAGCGAACCGGGACTAGCGGGACGCAATGAGCAGTTCTTC. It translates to CASSEPGLAGRNEQFF. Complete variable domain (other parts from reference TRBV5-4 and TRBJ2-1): ETGVTQSPTHLIKTRGQQVTLRCSSQSGHNTVSWYQQALGQGPQFIFQYYREEENGRGNFPPRFSGLQFPNYSSELNVNALELDDSALYLCASSEPGLAGRNEQFFGPGTRLTVL.

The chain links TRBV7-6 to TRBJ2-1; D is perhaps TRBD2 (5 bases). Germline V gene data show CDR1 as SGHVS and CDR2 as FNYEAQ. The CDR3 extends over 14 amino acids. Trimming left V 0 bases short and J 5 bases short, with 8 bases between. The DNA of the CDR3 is TGTGCCAGCAGCTTAGCGGGAGCGGACAATGAGCAGTTCTTC. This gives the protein CASSLAGADNEQFF.

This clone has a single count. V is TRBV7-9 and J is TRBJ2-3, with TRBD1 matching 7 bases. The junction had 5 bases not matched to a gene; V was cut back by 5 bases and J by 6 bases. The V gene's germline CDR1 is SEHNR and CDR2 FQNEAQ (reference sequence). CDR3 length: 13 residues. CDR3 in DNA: TGTGCCAGCAGCACGACAGGGATCGATACGCAGTATTTT. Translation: CASSTTGIDTQYF.

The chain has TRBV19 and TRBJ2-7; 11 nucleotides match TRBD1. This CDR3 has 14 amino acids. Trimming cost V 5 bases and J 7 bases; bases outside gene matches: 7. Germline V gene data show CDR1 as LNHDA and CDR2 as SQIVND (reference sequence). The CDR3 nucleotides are TGTGCCAGTAGTCCAGGACAGGGGGCGGGGGAGCAGTACTTC. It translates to CASSPGQGAGEQYF.

The DNA of the CDR3 is TGTGCCAGCAGTTTCGACAGGGTTGCCTATGGCTACACCTTC. Encoded protein: CASSFDRVAYGYTF. The rearrangement joins TRBV28 to TRBJ1-2; TRBD1 aligns across 7 bases. The CDR3 is 14 residues long. V was pared by 3 bases and J by 4 bases, with 5 bases of the junction left unmatched. Germline-derived CDR1 and CDR2 are MDHEN and SYDVKM.

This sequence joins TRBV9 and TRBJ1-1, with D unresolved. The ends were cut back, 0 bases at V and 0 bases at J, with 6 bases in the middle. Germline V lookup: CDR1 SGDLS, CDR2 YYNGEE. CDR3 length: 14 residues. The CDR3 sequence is CASSVVEVNTEAFF. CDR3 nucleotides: TGTGCCAGCAGCGTAGTTGAGGTGAACACTGAAGCTTTCTTT.

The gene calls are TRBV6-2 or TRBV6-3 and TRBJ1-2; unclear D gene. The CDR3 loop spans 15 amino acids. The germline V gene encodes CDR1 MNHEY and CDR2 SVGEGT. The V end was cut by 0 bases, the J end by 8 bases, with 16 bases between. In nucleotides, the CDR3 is TGTGCCAGCAGTTACTCCACAGACCATAAATCGGGCTACACCTTC. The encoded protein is CASSYSTDHKSGYTF.

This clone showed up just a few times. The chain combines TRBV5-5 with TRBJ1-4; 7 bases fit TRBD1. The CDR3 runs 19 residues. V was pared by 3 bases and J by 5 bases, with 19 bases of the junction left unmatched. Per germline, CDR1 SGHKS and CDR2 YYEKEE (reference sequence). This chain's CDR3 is CASSSGGGEIPPSNEKLFF. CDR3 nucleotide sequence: TGTGCCAGCAGCTCGGGAGGGGGCGAGATCCCACCCAGCAATGAAAAACTGTTTTTT.

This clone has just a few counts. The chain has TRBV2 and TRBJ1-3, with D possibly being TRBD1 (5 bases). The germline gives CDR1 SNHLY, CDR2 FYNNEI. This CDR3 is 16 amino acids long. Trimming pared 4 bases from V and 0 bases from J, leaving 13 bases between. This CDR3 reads CASSGQIFTSGNTIYF. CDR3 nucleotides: TGTGCCAGCAGTGGACAGATTTTCACCTCTGGAAACACCATATATTTT. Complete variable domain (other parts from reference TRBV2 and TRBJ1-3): EPEVTQTPSHQVTQMGQEVILRCVPISNHLYFYWYRQILGQKVEFLVSFYNNEISEKSEIFDDQFSVERPDGSNFTLKIRSTKLEDSAMYFCASSGQIFTSGNTIYFGEGSWLTVV.

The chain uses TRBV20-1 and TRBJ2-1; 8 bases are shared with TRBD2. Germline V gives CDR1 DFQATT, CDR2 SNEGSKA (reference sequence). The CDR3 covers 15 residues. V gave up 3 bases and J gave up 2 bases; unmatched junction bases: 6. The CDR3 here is CSASLAGGPYNEQFF. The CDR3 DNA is TGCAGTGCTAGTCTGGCGGGAGGCCCCTACAATGAGCAGTTCTTC.

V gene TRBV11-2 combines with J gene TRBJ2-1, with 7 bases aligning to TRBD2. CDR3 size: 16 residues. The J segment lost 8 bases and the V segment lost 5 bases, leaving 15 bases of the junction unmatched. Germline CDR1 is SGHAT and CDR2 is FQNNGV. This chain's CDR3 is CASSTLGTILAHEQFF. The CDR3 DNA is TGTGCCAGCAGCACCTTAGGGACTATATTAGCCCATGAGCAGTTCTTC.

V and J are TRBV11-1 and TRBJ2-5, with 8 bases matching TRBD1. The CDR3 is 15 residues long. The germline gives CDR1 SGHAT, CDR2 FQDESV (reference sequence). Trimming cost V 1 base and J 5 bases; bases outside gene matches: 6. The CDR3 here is CASSLDPGGEETQYF. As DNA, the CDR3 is TGTGCCAGCAGCTTAGACCCAGGGGGCGAGGAGACCCAGTACTTC.

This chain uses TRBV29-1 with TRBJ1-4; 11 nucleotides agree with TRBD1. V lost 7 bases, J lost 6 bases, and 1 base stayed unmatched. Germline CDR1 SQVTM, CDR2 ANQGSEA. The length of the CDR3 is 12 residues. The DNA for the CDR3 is TGCAGCGGGGGACAGGGGGATGAAAAACTGTTTTTT. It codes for CSGGQGDEKLFF.

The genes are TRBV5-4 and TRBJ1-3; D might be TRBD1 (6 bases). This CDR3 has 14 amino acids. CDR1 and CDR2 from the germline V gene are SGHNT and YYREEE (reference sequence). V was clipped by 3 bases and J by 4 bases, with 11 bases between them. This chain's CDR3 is CASSSYREGNTIYF. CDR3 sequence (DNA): TGTGCCAGCAGCTCCTACAGGGAAGGAAACACCATATATTTT. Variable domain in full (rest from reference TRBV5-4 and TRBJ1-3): ETGVTQSPTHLIKTRGQQVTLRCSSQSGHNTVSWYQQALGQGPQFIFQYYREEENGRGNFPPRFSGLQFPNYSSELNVNALELDDSALYLCASSSYREGNTIYFGEGSWLTVV.